The 26 T cell receptor beta chains reported below all come from one sample, sequenced in a study of CD4 T cells in relation to SARS-CoV-2 and coronaviruses. The assay was immunoSEQ multiplex PCR, and TCRdb's table has in-frame clones only and misses some. The sample includes roughly 23,000 clones, around 74% of them seen just once. The unexposed donors gave CD4+ T cells in about 2010-2019, prior to COVID-19. The cells were cultured for 10 days before CD4+ T cells were isolated. These receptors' antigens are unknown. The sequenced sample was CD4+ T cells from PBMCs, cultured in vitro. The receptor set was obtained from a human donor in good health.

The chain carries TRBV3-1 (or the pseudogene TRBV3-2) and TRBJ1-2, with D possibly being TRBD1 (5 bases). Trimming pared 0 bases from V and 3 bases from J, leaving 14 bases between. The CDR3 consists of 16 residues. Germline loops: CDR1 LGHDT, CDR2 YNNKEL (reference sequence). The DNA of the CDR3 is TGTGCCAGCAGCCAAGATCCGGGCAGGGAGGACTATGGCTACACCTTC. It is translated as CASSQDPGREDYGYTF.

The CDR3 protein is CASSFPLGGVTEAFF. Written as DNA, the CDR3 is TGTGCCAGCAGTTTCCCATTAGGGGGGGTCACTGAAGCTTTCTTT. The rearrangement links TRBV6-1 to TRBJ1-1, with TRBD1 as a possible D gene (6 bases). The CDR3 has 15 amino acids. The germline V and J ends were trimmed by 5 bases and 4 bases, with 17 bases remaining between them. From germline, CDR1 is MNHNS and CDR2 SASEGT.

J is TRBJ2-1 and V is TRBV11-3, with D maybe TRBD2 (6 bases). CDR3 length equals 13 residues. V gave up 5 bases and J gave up 7 bases, with 12 bases separating them. Per germline, CDR1 SGHNT and CDR2 YENEEA. The DNA of the CDR3 is TGTGCCAGCAGCATTGGCCGGGAGAATGAGCAGTTCTTC. This sequence encodes CASSIGRENEQFF.

This sequence joins TRBV7-6 and TRBJ2-1, with TRBD2 matching 7 bases. CDR3 length: 16 amino acids. V trimming: 0 bases; J trimming: 9 bases; junction bases outside the gene matches: 11. Germline CDR1 reads SGHVS; CDR2 reads FNYEAQ. CDR3 nucleotides: TGTGCCAGCAGCTTAGCTTCGAGCGGGAATATCGGTGAGCAGTTCTTC. Protein sequence: CASSLASSGNIGEQFF.

The genes are TRBV15 and TRBJ2-7, with D possibly TRBD2 on 5 matching bases. Germline V lookup: CDR1 LNHNV, CDR2 YYDKDF (reference sequence). This CDR3 has 15 amino acids. Trimming left V 0 bases short and J 2 bases short, with 11 bases between. The CDR3 DNA reads TGTGCCACCAGCAGAGACCTCGGGGAAACCTACGAGCAGTACTTC. Translating gives CATSRDLGETYEQYF.

V usage is TRBV24-1 and J usage is TRBJ1-1; D might be TRBD1 (5 bases). This CDR3 region has 11 residues. V lost 5 bases and J 8 bases, leaving 8 bases between the germline ends. Germline loops: CDR1 KGHDR, CDR2 SFDVKD. CDR3 nucleotide sequence: TGTGCCACCAGTGTGGGGCGGGAAGCTTTCTTT. Its protein product is CATSVGREAFF.

The CDR3 region has the DNA TGTGCCAGCTCACAAGACTCTGGGGCCAACGTCCTGACTTTC. It translates to CASSQDSGANVLTF. The genes are TRBV18 and TRBJ2-6; D remains ambiguous. Germline values: CDR1 KGHSH, CDR2 LQKENI. The CDR3 is 14 amino acids. Trimming removed 4 bases at V and 0 bases at J, with 4 bases between.

The J gene is TRBJ1-1, the V gene TRBV3-1 (or the pseudogene TRBV3-2), with TRBD1 identical over 7 bases. With V trimmed by 1 base and J by 3 bases, 2 bases remained unmatched. Germline CDR1 is LGHDT and CDR2 is YNNKEL (reference sequence). The CDR3 extends over 14 amino acids. In nucleotides, the CDR3 is TGTGCCAGCAGCCAAGGGGACAGATACACTGAAGCTTTCTTT. This translates into CASSQGDRYTEAFF.

The chain combines TRBV5-1 with TRBJ2-5; D is undetermined. The V and J ends lost 0 bases and 2 bases respectively, with 14 bases between them. Germline CDR1 and CDR2: SGHRS and YFSETQ. The CDR3 runs to 16 residues. CDR3 in amino acids: CASSLAPGAGQETQYF. DNA for the CDR3: TGCGCCAGCAGCTTGGCACCTGGCGCAGGACAAGAGACCCAGTACTTC.

V and J are TRBV6-1 and TRBJ1-1; 8 bases are shared with TRBD1. V trimming: 8 bases; J trimming: 2 bases; junction bases outside the gene matches: 7. Per the germline V gene, CDR1 is MNHNS and CDR2 is SASEGT. The CDR3 covers 14 residues. In DNA, the CDR3 is TGTGCCAGCCTTTTCGGACAGGGAAACACTGAAGCTTTCTTT. Residues: CASLFGQGNTEAFF.

This clone was detected a few times. This chain joins TRBV2 and TRBJ2-1; no reliable D call. The CDR3 length is 12 residues. Germline CDR1 is SNHLY and CDR2 is FYNNEI. V was pared by 8 bases and J by 12 bases, with 17 bases between. The CDR3 region is CASQRLGTWQFF. CDR3 DNA: TGTGCCAGCCAGCGACTCGGCACGTGGCAGTTCTTC.

The rearrangement joins TRBV27 to TRBJ2-7, with D possibly TRBD2 on 5 matching bases. V lost 4 bases and J lost 4, with 17 bases in between. Germline V CDR1 and CDR2: MNHEY, SMNVEV (reference sequence). The CDR3 totals 15 residues. CDR3 protein: CASSSHRGGGYEQYF. In DNA form, the CDR3 reads TGTGCCAGCAGTTCCCACCGCGGAGGCGGGTACGAGCAGTACTTC.

This sequence joins TRBV2 and TRBJ2-2, with 7 nucleotides matching TRBD2. CDR1 and CDR2 (germline): SNHLY, FYNNEI. There are 14 residues in the CDR3. V trimming: 7 bases; J trimming: 6 bases; junction bases outside the gene matches: 8. The CDR3 spells CASISRRGAGELFF. The CDR3 region has the DNA TGTGCCAGCATATCCCGCCGGGGGGCCGGGGAGCTGTTTTTT.

The chain recombines TRBV3-1 (or the pseudogene TRBV3-2) with TRBJ2-7; D gene unclear. The CDR3 is 14 residues long. Germline V lookup: CDR1 LGHDT, CDR2 YNNKEL (reference sequence). The V end was cut by 1 base, the J end by 4 bases, with 11 bases between. CDR3 coding DNA: TGTGCCAGCAGCCAAGGTCCCTTGGATTACGAGCAGTACTTC. Encoded protein: CASSQGPLDYEQYF.

This clone was seen a few times. The rearrangement links TRBV7-2 to TRBJ2-7; D unclear. V was trimmed by 5 bases and J by 1 base, leaving 9 bases between them. The CDR3 runs to 13 residues. Looked up from germline, CDR1 is SGHTA and CDR2 is FQGNSA. The CDR3 nucleotides are TGTGCCAGCAGCACGTCCGGGTCCTACGAGCAGTACTTC. Its translation: CASSTSGSYEQYF.

The J gene is TRBJ2-5, the V gene TRBV30; 9 nucleotides line up with TRBD1. The germline gives CDR1 GTSNPN, CDR2 SVGIG (reference sequence). This CDR3 contains 15 residues. J lost 8 bases, V lost 3 bases, and 13 bases had no gene match. CDR3: CAWSAIQGAGVTQYF. In DNA, the CDR3 is TGTGCCTGGAGCGCGATACAGGGGGCGGGGGTTACCCAGTACTTC.

In this sample, this clone turned up once. The chain couples TRBV29-1 to TRBJ1-2; D remains unclear. The CDR3 extends over 10 amino acids. Per germline, CDR1 SQVTM and CDR2 ANQGSEA. V lost 3 bases and J lost 8, with 7 bases in between. The CDR3 region has the DNA TGCAGCGTTGACGCGGGCGGCTACACCTTC. Its protein product is CSVDAGGYTF.

The gene calls are TRBV12-3 or TRBV12-4 and TRBJ1-5; D perhaps matches TRBD1 (6 bases). V was clipped by 8 bases and J by 4 bases, with 12 bases between them. The CDR3 is made up of 13 amino acids. CDR3: CASRRQANQPQHF. CDR3 bases: TGTGCCAGCCGACGACAGGCAAATCAGCCCCAGCATTTT.

The rearrangement joins TRBV15 to TRBJ1-4; TRBD1 is a possible D gene (6 bases). This CDR3 has 14 residues. V was shortened by 0 bases and J by 8 bases, with 10 bases between the two germline ends. Germline CDR1 LNHNV, CDR2 YYDKDF (reference sequence). CDR3 in amino acids: CATSRDRGAEKLFF. As DNA, the CDR3 is TGTGCCACCAGCAGAGATAGGGGGGCGGAAAAACTGTTTTTT.

This chain joins TRBV9 and TRBJ2-2; 8 bases are a match to TRBD2. V shed 2 bases and J 7 bases; nucleotides not matched to a gene: 13. The CDR3 contains 17 residues. Per germline, CDR1 SGDLS and CDR2 YYNGEE. Written as DNA, the CDR3 is TGTGCCAGCAGCGTTCGTCCGGGACTAGAGTTTCACGGGGAGCTGTTTTTT. Its protein product is CASSVRPGLEFHGELFF.

The chain is built from TRBV11-3 and TRBJ1-3; D is unclear. Trimming left V 1 base short and J 0 bases short, with 7 bases between. The CDR3 consists of 15 residues. CDR1 and CDR2 from the germline V gene are SGHNT and YENEEA. This chain's CDR3 is CASSLGSTSGNTIYF. CDR3 DNA: TGTGCCAGCAGCTTAGGAAGCACCTCTGGAAACACCATATATTTT.

In its sample, this clone was seen once. The gene calls are TRBV10-3 and TRBJ1-3, with D possibly matching TRBD1 (6 bases). The CDR3 extends over 17 amino acids. Trimming stripped 5 bases from V and 0 bases from J, with 17 bases between. CDR1 and CDR2 (germline): ENHRY, SYGVKD. CDR3 coding DNA: TGTGCCATCAGTAACACGAGGGGGGAAAGCTCTGGAAACACCATATATTTT. It codes for CAISNTRGESSGNTIYF.

This clone has just a few counts. The chain is built from TRBV7-9 and TRBJ2-3; TRBD1 matches 7 bases. Trimming cost V 5 bases and J 2 bases; bases outside gene matches: 7. Germline V gives CDR1 SEHNR, CDR2 FQNEAQ (reference sequence). CDR3 size: 15 residues. The CDR3 DNA is TGTGCCAGCAGCCGACTGGGACAGCTCACAGATACGCAGTATTTT. Residues: CASSRLGQLTDTQYF.

This clone was found a few times. The chain employs TRBV28 and TRBJ2-2; perhaps TRBD1 as D (6 bases). This CDR3 contains 15 residues. The ends were cut back, 5 bases at V and 4 bases at J, with 14 bases in the middle. The germline gives CDR1 MDHEN, CDR2 SYDVKM. Here the CDR3 DNA reads TGTGCCAGCAGTCCTGGCGGACAGATCACCGGGGAGCTGTTTTTT. Its protein product is CASSPGGQITGELFF.

The chain combines TRBV18 with TRBJ1-2, with D unresolved. Trimming cost V 3 bases and J 7 bases, with 12 bases left between them. The CDR3 loop spans 13 amino acids. Germline V gene lookup returns CDR1 KGHSH and CDR2 LQKENI. CDR3 nucleotides: TGTGCCAGCTCACCTGGCAGACGAGGTGGCTACACCTTC. Protein product: CASSPGRRGGYTF.

This clone was found once. The chain recombines TRBV28 with TRBJ2-7; D is undetermined. Between the trimmed V and J ends, which lost 5 bases and 1 base, there was a span of 6 bases. The CDR3 covers 12 residues. Germline V gene data show CDR1 as MDHEN and CDR2 as SYDVKM. The CDR3 is CASSATSYEQYF. In nucleotides, the CDR3 is TGTGCCAGCAGTGCCACTTCCTACGAGCAGTACTTC.